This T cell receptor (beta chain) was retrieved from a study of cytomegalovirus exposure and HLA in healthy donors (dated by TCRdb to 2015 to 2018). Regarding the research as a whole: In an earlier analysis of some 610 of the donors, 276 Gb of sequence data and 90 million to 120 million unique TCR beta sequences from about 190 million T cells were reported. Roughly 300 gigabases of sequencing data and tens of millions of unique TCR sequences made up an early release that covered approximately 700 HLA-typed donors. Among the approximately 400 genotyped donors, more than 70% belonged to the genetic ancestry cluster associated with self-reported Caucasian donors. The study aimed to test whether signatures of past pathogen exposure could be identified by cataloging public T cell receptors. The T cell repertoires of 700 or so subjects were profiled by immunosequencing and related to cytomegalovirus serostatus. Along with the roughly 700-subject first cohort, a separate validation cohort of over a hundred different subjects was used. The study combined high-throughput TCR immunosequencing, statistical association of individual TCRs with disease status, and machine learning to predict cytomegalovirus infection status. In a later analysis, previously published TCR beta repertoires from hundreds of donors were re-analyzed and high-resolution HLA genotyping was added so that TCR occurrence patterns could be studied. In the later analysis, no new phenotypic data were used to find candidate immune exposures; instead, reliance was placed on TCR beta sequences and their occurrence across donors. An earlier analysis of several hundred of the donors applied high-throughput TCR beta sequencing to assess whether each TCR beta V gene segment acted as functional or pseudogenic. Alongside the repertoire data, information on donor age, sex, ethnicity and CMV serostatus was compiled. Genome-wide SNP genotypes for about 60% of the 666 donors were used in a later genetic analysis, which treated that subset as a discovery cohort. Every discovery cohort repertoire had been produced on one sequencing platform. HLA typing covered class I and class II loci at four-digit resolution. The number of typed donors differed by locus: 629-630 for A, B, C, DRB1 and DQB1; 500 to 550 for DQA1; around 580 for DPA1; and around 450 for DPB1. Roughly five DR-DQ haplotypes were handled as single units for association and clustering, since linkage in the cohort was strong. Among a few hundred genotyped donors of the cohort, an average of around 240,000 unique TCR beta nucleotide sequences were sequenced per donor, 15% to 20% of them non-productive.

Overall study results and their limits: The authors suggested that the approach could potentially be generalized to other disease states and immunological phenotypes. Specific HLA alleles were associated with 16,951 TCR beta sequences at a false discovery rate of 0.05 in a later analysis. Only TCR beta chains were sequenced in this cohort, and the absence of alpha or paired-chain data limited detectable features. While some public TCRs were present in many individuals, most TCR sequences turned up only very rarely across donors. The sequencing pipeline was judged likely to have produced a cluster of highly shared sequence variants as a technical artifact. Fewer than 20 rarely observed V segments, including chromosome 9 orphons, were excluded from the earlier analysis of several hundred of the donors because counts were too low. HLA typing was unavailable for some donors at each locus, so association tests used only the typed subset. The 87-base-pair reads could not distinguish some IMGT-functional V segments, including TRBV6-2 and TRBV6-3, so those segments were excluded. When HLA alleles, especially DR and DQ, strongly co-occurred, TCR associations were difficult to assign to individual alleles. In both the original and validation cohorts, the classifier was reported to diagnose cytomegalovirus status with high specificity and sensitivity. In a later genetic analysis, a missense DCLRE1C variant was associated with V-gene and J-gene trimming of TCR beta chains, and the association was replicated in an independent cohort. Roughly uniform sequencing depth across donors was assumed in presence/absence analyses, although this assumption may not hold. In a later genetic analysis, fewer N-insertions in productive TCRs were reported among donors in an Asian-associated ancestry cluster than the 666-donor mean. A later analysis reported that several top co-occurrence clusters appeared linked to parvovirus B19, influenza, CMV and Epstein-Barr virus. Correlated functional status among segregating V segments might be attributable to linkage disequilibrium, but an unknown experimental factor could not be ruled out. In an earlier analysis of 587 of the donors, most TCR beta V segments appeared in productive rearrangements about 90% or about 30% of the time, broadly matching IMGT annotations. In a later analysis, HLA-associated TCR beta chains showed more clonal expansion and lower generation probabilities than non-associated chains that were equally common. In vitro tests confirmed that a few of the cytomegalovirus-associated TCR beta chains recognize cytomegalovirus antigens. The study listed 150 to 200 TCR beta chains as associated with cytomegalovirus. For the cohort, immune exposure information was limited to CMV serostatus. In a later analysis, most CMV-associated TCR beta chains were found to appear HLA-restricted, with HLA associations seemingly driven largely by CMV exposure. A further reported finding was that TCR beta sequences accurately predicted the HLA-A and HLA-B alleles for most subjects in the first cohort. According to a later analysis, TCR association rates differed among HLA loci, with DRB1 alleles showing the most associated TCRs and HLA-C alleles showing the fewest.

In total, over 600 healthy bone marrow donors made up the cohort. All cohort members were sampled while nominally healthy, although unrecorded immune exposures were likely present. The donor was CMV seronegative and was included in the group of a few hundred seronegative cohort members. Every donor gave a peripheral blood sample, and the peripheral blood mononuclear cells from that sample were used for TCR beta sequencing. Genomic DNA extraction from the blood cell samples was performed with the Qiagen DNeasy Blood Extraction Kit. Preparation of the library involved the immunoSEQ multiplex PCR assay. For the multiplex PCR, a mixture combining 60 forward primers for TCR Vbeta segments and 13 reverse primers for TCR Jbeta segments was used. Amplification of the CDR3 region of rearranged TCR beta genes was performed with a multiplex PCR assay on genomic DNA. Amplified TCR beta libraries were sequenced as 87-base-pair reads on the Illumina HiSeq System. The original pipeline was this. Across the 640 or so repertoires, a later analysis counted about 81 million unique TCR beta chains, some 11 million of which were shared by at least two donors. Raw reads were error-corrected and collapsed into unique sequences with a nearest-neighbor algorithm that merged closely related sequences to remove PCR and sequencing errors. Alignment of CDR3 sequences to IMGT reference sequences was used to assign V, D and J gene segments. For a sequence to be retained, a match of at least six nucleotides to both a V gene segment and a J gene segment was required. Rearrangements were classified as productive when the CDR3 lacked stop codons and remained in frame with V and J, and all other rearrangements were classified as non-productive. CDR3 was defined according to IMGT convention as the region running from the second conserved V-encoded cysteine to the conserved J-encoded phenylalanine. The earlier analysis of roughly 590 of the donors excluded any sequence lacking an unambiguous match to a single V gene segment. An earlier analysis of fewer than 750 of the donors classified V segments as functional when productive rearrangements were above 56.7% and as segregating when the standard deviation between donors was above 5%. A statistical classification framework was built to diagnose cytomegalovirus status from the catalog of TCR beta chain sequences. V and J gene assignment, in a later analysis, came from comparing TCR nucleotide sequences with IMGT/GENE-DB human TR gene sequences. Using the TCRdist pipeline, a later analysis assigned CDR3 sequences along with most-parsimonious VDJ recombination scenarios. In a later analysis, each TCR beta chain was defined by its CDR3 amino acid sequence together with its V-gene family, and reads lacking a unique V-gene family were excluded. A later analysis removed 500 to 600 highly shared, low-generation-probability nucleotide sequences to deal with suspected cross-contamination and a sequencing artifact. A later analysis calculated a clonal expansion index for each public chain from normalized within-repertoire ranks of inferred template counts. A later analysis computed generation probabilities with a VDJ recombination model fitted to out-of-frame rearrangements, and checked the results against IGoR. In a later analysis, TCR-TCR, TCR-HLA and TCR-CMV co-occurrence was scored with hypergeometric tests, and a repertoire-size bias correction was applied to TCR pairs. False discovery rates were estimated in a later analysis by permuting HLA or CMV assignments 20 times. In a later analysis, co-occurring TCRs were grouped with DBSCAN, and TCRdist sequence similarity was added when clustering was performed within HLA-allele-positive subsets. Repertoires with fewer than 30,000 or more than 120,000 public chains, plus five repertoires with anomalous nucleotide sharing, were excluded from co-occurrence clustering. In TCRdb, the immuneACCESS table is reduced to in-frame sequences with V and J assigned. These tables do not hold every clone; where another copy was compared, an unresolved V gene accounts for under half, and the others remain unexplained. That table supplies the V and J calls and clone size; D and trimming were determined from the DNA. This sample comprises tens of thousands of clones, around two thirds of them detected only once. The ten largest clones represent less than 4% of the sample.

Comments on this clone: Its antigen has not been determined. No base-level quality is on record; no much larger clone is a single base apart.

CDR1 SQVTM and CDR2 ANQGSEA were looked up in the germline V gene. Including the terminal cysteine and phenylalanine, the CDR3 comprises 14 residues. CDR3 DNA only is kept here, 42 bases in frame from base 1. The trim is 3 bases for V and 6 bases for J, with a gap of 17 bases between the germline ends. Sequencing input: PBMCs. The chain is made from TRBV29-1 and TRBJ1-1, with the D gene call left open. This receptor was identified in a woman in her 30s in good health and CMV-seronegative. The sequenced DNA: TGCAGCGTTGAGGAGGCCTCTCGCACTCCTGAAGCTTTCTTT. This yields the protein CSVEEASRTPEAFF. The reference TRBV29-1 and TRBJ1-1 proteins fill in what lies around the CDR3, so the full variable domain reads SAVISQKPSRDICQRGTSLTIQCQVDSQVTMMFWYRQQPGQSLTLIATANQGSEATYESGFVIDKFPISRPNLTFSTLTVSNMSPEDSSIYLCSVEEASRTPEAFFGQGTRLTVV.